This section outlines one T cell receptor beta chain sequence together with its context. Its target is not known. V shed 6 bases and J 5 bases; nucleotides not matched to a gene: 8. CDR3 length: 14 residues. Per the germline V gene, CDR1 is LNHDA and CDR2 is SQIVND (reference sequence). The source of the sample is a study of cytomegalovirus exposure and HLA in healthy donors. Points from the study as a whole: In a later analysis, first-cohort TCR clusters were found to tend to co-occur in the 130 or so validation repertoires.

Assay used: immunoSEQ multiplex PCR; TCRdb lists only in-frame clones, some missing. The sample gives approximately 150,000 clones, around nine tenths of which show up once; approximately 2.6% is in the top ten. This chain uses TRBV19 with TRBJ2-7, with 9 nucleotides matching TRBD2. The clonotype comes from a man in his late teens or twenties in good health and CMV-seropositive. The sample taken for sequencing was PBMCs. CDR3 sequence: CASSPAGGRDEQYF. The CDR3 bases are TGTGCCAGTAGCCCAGCGGGGGGACGGGACGAGCAGTACTTC. Drawing the rest from reference TRBV19 and TRBJ2-7, the complete variable domain is DGGITQSPKYLFRKEGQNVTLSCEQNLNHDAMYWYRQDPGQGLRLIYYSQIVNDFQKGDIAEGYSVSREKKESFPLTVTSAQKNPTAFYLCASSPAGGRDEQYFGPGTRLTVT.